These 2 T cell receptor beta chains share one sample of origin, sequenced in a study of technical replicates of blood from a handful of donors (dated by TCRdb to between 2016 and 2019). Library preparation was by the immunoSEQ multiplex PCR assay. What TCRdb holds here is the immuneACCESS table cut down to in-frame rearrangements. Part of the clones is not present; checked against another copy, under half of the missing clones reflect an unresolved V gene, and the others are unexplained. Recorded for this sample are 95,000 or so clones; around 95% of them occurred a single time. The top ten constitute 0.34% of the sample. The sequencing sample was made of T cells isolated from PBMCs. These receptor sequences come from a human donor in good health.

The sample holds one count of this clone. The CDR3: CASSLAYREFDTGELFF. The CDR3 nucleotides read TGTGCCAGCAGCTTAGCGTACAGGGAGTTCGACACCGGGGAGCTGTTTTTT. The J gene is TRBJ2-2, the V gene TRBV7-9, with TRBD1 as a possible D gene (6 bases). CDR1 and CDR2 (germline): SEHNR, FQNEAQ (reference sequence). Trimming cost V 0 bases and J 3 bases, with 14 bases left between them. CDR3 length: 17 residues.

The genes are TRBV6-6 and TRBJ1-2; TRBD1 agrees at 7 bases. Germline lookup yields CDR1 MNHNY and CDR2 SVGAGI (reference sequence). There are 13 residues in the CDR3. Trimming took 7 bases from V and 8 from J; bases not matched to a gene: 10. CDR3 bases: TGTGCCAGCATCCGGCGACAGGGCGAGGGCTACACCTTC. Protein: CASIRRQGEGYTF.